This TCR beta chain was retrieved from a study of metastatic and nonmetastatic thyroid tumors. Study-level background: For malignant and benign thyroid patients, tumor or nodule tissue and blood were the sources whose repertoires were compared. Whole-study findings and limits: Significantly greater TCR beta diversity was reportedly found in malignant thyroid tumors than in benign nodules (in blood and tumor).

TCRdb re-clonotyped the PCR reads via MiXCR. This sample has tens of thousands of clones; 20% occur once, and the top ten carry roughly 4.5%. The V gene end was trimmed by 3 bases and the J gene end by 6 bases; junction bases not matched to a gene: 2. CDR1 and CDR2 from the germline V gene are SGHAT and FQNNGV. The length of the CDR3 is 13 residues. Treatment of any kind had been given to no patient before thyroid surgery. This clone was recorded at least ten times. Its antigen is not identified. The material sequenced was adjacent normal tissue. This TCR came from a female donor with papillary thyroid cancer or a benign thyroid nodule (not recorded which). Some clones in this sample may be carry-over from other donors' samples. This rearrangement joins TRBV11-2 to TRBJ1-1; 9 bases align to TRBD1. CDR3 loop: CASSFDRGSEAFF. CDR3 DNA sequence: TGTGCCAGCAGCTTTGACAGGGGGTCTGAAGCTTTCTTT. The full variable domain, completed using reference TRBV11-2 and TRBJ1-1, is EAGVAQSPRYKIIEKRQSVAFWCNPISGHATLYWYQQILGQGPKLLIQFQNNGVVDDSQLPKDRFSAERLKGVDSTLKIQPAKLEDSAVYLCASSFDRGSEAFFGQGTRLTVV.